This T cell receptor (beta chain) was found in a study of cytomegalovirus exposure and HLA in healthy donors (dated by TCRdb to about 2017). For the wider study: According to an earlier analysis of 550 to 750 of the donors, 150 million to 200 million T cells yielded roughly 110 million unique TCR beta sequences and approximately 300 Gb of sequence data. To predict cytomegalovirus infection status, the study combined high-throughput TCR immunosequencing, statistical association of individual TCRs with disease status, and machine learning. Every repertoire in the discovery cohort had been generated on one and the same sequencing platform. HLA typing covered class I and class II loci at four-digit resolution. The later analysis used no new phenotypic data to find candidate immune exposures, relying instead on TCR beta sequences and their occurrence across donors. Among the roughly 400 genotyped donors, around 81% belonged to the genetic ancestry cluster associated with self-reported Caucasian donors. Approximately 330 gigabases of sequencing data and 91 million or so unique TCR sequences made up an early release that covered several hundred HLA-typed donors. The T cell repertoires of 550 to 850 subjects were profiled by immunosequencing and related to cytomegalovirus serostatus. Along with the approximately 620-subject first cohort, a separate validation cohort of approximately 110 different subjects was used. The number of donors typed differed by locus, with 629-630 for A, B, C, DRB1 and DQB1, roughly 520 for DQA1, nearly 610 for DPA1, and some 470 for DPB1. About 5 DR-DQ haplotypes were handled as single units for association and clustering, since linkage in the cohort was strong. To study patterns of TCR occurrence, a later analysis re-analyzed previously published TCR beta repertoires from 650 to 750 donors and added high-resolution HLA genotyping. On average, roughly 200,000 unique TCR beta nucleotide sequences were sequenced per donor among about 400 genotyped donors of the cohort, with roughly 18% of those sequences being non-productive. The study aimed to test whether cataloging public T cell receptors could reveal signatures of past pathogen exposure. In a later genetic analysis, genome-wide SNP genotypes for about 55% of the roughly 670 donors were used, and that subset was treated as a discovery cohort. An earlier analysis of several hundred of the donors applied high-throughput TCR beta sequencing to assess whether each TCR beta V gene segment acted as functional or pseudogenic. Alongside the repertoire data, information on donor age, sex, ethnicity and CMV serostatus was compiled. The paper's findings and limits, for the study overall: In an earlier analysis of under 600 of the donors, most TCR beta V segments were observed in productive rearrangements about 87% or about 30% of the time, broadly matching IMGT annotations. A total of fewer than 200 TCR beta chains were listed by the study as associated with cytomegalovirus. Assigning TCR associations to individual alleles was difficult when HLA alleles, especially DR and DQ, strongly co-occurred. Most CMV-associated TCR beta chains appeared to be HLA-restricted in a later analysis, and the HLA associations seemed to be driven largely by CMV exposure. A cluster of highly shared sequence variants was judged likely to represent a technical artifact of the sequencing pipeline. In both the original and validation cohorts, the classifier was reported to diagnose cytomegalovirus status with high specificity and sensitivity. A further reported finding was that TCR beta sequences accurately predicted the HLA-A and HLA-B alleles for most subjects in the first cohort. Across donors, most TCR sequences were observed very rarely, whereas some public TCRs were present in many individuals. Correlated functional status among segregating V segments might reflect linkage disequilibrium, but an unknown experimental factor could not be ruled out. In a later analysis, TCR association rates were found to vary across HLA loci, with the most associated TCRs seen for DRB1 alleles and the fewest for HLA-C alleles. In a later analysis, about 16,000 TCR beta sequences were associated with specific HLA alleles at a false discovery rate of 0.05. Because HLA typing was missing for some donors at each locus, association tests included only the typed subset. Only TCR beta chains were sequenced in this cohort, and the absence of alpha or paired-chain data limited detectable features. The authors suggested that the approach could potentially be generalized to other disease states and immunological phenotypes. The presence/absence analyses assumed that sequencing depth was roughly uniform across donors, and that assumption may not be true. A few of the identified cytomegalovirus-associated TCR beta chains were confirmed in vitro to be specific for cytomegalovirus antigens. CMV serostatus was the only immune exposure information available for the cohort. Because counts were too low, some 17 rarely observed V segments, including chromosome 9 orphons, were left out of the earlier analysis of approximately 580 of the donors. V-gene and J-gene trimming of TCR beta chains was associated with a missense DCLRE1C variant in a later genetic analysis, and the association was replicated in an independent cohort. Compared with the roughly 700-donor mean, donors in an Asian-associated ancestry cluster had fewer N-insertions in productive TCRs, according to a later genetic analysis. A later analysis reported that several top co-occurrence clusters appeared linked to parvovirus B19, influenza, CMV and Epstein-Barr virus. Because the 87-base-pair reads could not distinguish some IMGT-functional V segments, including TRBV6-2 and TRBV6-3, those segments were excluded. A later analysis found that HLA-associated TCR beta chains were more clonally expanded and had lower generation probabilities than equally common non-associated chains.

Preparation of the library involved the immunoSEQ multiplex PCR assay. A mixture of 60 forward primers for TCR Vbeta segments and 13 reverse primers for TCR Jbeta segments was used in the multiplex PCR. A multiplex PCR assay on genomic DNA amplified the CDR3 region of rearranged TCR beta genes. The amplified TCR beta libraries were sequenced on the Illumina HiSeq System as 87-base-pair reads. In the original analysis: A later analysis tallied tens of millions of unique TCR beta chains across the roughly 610 repertoires, and about 12 million of those chains were shared by two or more donors. To remove PCR and sequencing errors, raw reads were error-corrected and collapsed into unique sequences using a nearest-neighbor algorithm that merged closely related sequences. V, D and J gene segments were assigned by aligning CDR3 sequences to IMGT reference sequences. For a sequence to be retained, a match of at least six nucleotides was required to both a V gene segment and a J gene segment. Rearrangements were called productive when the CDR3 lacked stop codons and stayed in frame with V and J; all others were non-productive. CDR3 was defined by IMGT convention, running from the second conserved V-encoded cysteine to the conserved J-encoded phenylalanine. Sequences without an unambiguous match to a single V gene segment were excluded from the earlier analysis of a few hundred of the donors. An earlier analysis of some 610 of the donors called V segments functional above 56.7% productive rearrangements and segregating when the between-donor standard deviation exceeded 5%. A statistical classification framework was built for diagnosing cytomegalovirus status from the catalog of TCR beta chain sequences. A later analysis assigned V and J genes by comparing TCR nucleotide sequences with IMGT/GENE-DB human TR gene sequences. The TCRdist pipeline was used in a later analysis to assign CDR3 sequences and most-parsimonious VDJ recombination scenarios. A later analysis defined each TCR beta chain by its CDR3 amino acid sequence plus V-gene family, and excluded reads lacking a unique V-gene family. A later analysis removed 450 to 600 highly shared, low-generation-probability nucleotide sequences to deal with suspected cross-contamination and a sequencing artifact. In a later analysis, a clonal expansion index was calculated for each public chain from normalized within-repertoire ranks of inferred template counts. Generation probabilities in a later analysis came from a VDJ recombination model fitted to out-of-frame rearrangements, and those results were checked against IGoR. Hypergeometric tests were used in a later analysis to score TCR-TCR, TCR-HLA and TCR-CMV co-occurrence, with a repertoire-size bias correction applied to the TCR pairs. False discovery rates were estimated in a later analysis by permuting HLA or CMV assignments 20 times. In a later analysis, co-occurring TCRs were grouped with DBSCAN, and TCRdist sequence similarity was added when clustering was performed within HLA-allele-positive subsets. Co-occurrence clustering excluded repertoires with fewer than 30,000 or more than 120,000 public chains, plus five with anomalous nucleotide sharing. This immuneACCESS table, as held by TCRdb, lists in-frame sequences with V and J called but not all clones. Of the missing ones, under half trace to an unresolved V gene in checked studies; the others have no known cause. Clone size and the V and J calls come from that table; the DNA yielded D and trimming. This sample's listing comprises roughly 120,000 clones. 2.5% to 3% of the sample rests with the top ten.

The CDR3 numbers 14 residues from cysteine through phenylalanine. Only the CDR3 region is kept as DNA, spanning 42 bases read in frame from base 1. Via the germline V gene, CDR1 is ENHRY and CDR2 SYGVKD. From V the trimming removes 5 bases and from J it removes 2 bases, while the gene matches leave 1 base of the junction unaccounted for. The cohort comprised fewer than 750 healthy bone marrow donors. Cohort members were all nominally healthy when sampled, although unrecorded immune exposures were likely present. The donor was CMV seronegative and was included in the group of over 300 seronegative cohort members. Each donor provided a peripheral blood sample, and peripheral blood mononuclear cells were used for TCR beta sequencing. Genomic DNA was extracted from the blood cell samples with the Qiagen DNeasy Blood Extraction Kit. On this clone: Which antigen it targets is not known.

The chain couples TRBV10-3 to TRBJ1-5; TRBD1 agrees with 9 junctional bases. The receptor's source is a man aged 25 to 45 in good health and CMV-seronegative. Source material: PBMCs. CDR3 region: CAISRDRGNQPQHF. The DNA sequence is given as TGTGCCATCAGTCGGGACAGGGGCAATCAGCCCCAGCATTTT.